This TCR beta chain is drawn from a study of blood T cell repertoires in COVID-19. Study background: Sources were T cells, B-cell-depleted T cells, or PBMCs; the material itself was cDNA or gDNA.

In the original workflow: Amplification with reference gene primers provided the estimates of nucleated cell counts. Assay: immunoSEQ multiplex PCR; the TCRdb copy retains only in-frame clones and omits some. For V, J and clone size, that table is used; D and trimming come from the DNA. The sample holds about 90,000 clones, 70% to 90% seen once. Germline CDR1 is MNHEY and CDR2 is SMNVEV (reference sequence). CDR3 length: 16 residues. J lost 6 bases, V lost 6 bases, and 14 bases had no gene match. The clonotype comes from an elderly man with active or convalescent COVID-19. The chain links TRBV27 to TRBJ2-7; 10 nucleotides agree with TRBD1. Sequencing was carried out using peripheral blood. CDR3 nucleotide sequence: TGTGCCAGCAGCTTACGGTTGGGACAGGGGACGTTCGAGCAGTACTTC. Translated: CASSLRLGQGTFEQYF.